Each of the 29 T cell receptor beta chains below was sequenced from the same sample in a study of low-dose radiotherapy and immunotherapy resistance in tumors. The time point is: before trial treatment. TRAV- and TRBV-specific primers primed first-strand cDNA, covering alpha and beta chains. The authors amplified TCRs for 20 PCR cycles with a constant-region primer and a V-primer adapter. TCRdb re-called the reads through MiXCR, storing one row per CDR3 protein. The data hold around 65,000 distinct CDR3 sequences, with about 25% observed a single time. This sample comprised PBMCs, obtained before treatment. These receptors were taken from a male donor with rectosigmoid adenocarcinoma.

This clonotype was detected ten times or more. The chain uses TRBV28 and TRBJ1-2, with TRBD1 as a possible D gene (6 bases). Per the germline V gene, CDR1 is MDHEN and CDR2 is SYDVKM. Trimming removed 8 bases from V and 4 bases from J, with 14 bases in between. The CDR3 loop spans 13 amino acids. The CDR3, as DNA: TGTGCCAGCTTTGACAGGACGTCCTATGGCTACACCTTC. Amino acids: CASFDRTSYGYTF.

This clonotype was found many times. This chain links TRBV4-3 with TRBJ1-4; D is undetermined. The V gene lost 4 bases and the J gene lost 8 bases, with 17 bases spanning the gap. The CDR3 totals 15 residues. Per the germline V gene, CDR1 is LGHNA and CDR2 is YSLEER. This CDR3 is CASSPQGRTAEKLFF. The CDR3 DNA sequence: TGCGCCAGCAGCCCCCAAGGGCGAACCGCAGAAAAACTGTTTTTT.

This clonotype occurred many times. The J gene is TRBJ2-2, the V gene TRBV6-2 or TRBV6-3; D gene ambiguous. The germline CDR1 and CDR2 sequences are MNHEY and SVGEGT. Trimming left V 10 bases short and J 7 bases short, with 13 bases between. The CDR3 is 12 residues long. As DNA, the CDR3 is TGTGCCACTGCCCTGTGGAGCGGGGAGCTGTTTTTT. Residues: CATALWSGELFF.

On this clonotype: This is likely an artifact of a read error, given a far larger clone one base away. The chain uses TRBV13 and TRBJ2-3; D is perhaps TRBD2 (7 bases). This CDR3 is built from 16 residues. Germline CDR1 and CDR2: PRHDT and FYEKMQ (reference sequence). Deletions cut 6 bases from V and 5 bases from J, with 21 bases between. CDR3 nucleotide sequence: TGTGCCAGCAGTTCATGGGGGGGGCGGGGCTTAGATACGCAGTATTTT. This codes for CASSSWGGRGLDTQYF. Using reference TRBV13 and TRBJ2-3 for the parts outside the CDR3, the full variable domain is AAGVIQSPRHLIKEKRETATLKCYPIPRHDTVYWYQQGPGQDPQFLISFYEKMQSDKGSIPDRFSAQQFSDYHSELNMSSLELGDSALYFCASSSWGGRGLDTQYFGPGTRLTVL.

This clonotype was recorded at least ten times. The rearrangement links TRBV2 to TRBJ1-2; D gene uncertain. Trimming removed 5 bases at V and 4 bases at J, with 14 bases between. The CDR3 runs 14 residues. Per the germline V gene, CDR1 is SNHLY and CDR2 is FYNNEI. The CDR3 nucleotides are TGTGCCAGCAGTTCGGACCCGAACACCTATGGCTACACCTTC. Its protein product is CASSSDPNTYGYTF.

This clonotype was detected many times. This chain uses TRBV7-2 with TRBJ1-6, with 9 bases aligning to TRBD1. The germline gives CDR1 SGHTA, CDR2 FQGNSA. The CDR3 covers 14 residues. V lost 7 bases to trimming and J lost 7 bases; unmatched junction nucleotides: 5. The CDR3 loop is CASTGTGSNSPLHF. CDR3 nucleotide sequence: TGTGCCAGCACCGGGACAGGGTCGAATTCACCCCTCCACTTT.

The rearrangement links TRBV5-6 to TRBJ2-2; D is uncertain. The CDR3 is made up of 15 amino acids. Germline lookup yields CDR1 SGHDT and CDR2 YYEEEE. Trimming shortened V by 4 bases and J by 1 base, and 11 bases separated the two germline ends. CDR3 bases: TGTGCCAGCAGCCCCCGAAACTGGAACACCGGGGAGCTGTTTTTT. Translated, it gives CASSPRNWNTGELFF.

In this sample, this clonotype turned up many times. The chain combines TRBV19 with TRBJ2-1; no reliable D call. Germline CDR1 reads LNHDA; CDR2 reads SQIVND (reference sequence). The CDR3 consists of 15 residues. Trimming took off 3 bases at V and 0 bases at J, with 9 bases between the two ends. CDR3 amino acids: CASSMRSSSYNEQFF. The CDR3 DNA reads TGTGCCAGTAGTATGCGCTCTAGCTCCTACAATGAGCAGTTCTTC.

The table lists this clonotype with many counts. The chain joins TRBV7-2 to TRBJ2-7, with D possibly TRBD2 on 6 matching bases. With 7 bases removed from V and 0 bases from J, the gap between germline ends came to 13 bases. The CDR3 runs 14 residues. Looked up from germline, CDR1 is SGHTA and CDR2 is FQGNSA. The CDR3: CASTGTVSSYEQYF. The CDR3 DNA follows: TGTGCCAGCACCGGGACTGTGAGCTCCTACGAGCAGTACTTC.

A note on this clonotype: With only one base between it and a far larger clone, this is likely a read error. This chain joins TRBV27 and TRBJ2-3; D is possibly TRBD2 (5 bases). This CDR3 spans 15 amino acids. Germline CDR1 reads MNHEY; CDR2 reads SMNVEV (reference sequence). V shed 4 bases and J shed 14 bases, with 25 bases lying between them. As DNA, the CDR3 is TGTGCCAGCAGTTCGCCAGGCTTCGCACCCGGGGAGCTGTATTTT. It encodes CASSSPGFAPGELYF.

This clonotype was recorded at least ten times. The CDR3 sequence is CASSLALGPLVDTQYF. CDR3 DNA: TGTGCCAGCAGTTTAGCGCTTGGCCCCCTTGTGGATACGCAGTATTTT. The chain links TRBV12-3 or TRBV12-4 to TRBJ2-3; D remains unclear. This CDR3 contains 16 residues. With 0 bases removed from V and 6 bases from J, the gap between germline ends came to 16 bases.

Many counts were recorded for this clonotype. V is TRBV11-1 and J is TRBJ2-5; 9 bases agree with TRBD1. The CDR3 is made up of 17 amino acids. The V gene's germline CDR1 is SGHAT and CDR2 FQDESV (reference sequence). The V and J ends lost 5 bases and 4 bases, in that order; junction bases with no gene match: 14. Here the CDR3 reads CASSQKRRTGGAETQYF. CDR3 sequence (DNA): TGTGCCAGCAGCCAAAAACGGAGAACAGGGGGCGCAGAGACCCAGTACTTC.

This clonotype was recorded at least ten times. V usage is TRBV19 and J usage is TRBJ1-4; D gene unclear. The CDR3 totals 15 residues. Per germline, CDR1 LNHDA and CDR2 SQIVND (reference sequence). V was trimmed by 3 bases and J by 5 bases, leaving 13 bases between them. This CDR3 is CASSMPGNRNEKLFF. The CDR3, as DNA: TGTGCCAGTAGTATGCCAGGTAATCGGAATGAAAAACTGTTTTTT.

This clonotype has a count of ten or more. The CDR3 reads CASSQYRGQQFF. Written as DNA, the CDR3 is TGTGCCAGCAGTCAGTATAGGGGCCAGCAGTTCTTC. The V call is TRBV27, the J call TRBJ2-1; possibly TRBD1 for D (5 bases). The V gene lost 5 bases and the J gene lost 11 bases, with 13 bases spanning the gap. Germline loops: CDR1 MNHEY, CDR2 SMNVEV (reference sequence). CDR3 size: 12 residues.

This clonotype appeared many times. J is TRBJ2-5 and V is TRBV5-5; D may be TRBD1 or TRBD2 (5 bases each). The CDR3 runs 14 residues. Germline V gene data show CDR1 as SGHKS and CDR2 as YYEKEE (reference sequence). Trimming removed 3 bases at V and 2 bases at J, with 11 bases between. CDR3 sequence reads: CASSSTGPQETQYF. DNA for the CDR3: TGTGCCAGCAGCTCGACGGGGCCACAAGAGACCCAGTACTTC.

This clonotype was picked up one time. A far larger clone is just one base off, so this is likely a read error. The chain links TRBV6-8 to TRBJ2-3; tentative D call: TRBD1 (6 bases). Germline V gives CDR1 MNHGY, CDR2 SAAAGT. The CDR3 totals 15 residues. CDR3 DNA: TGTGCCAGCACGCCTTACAGGGTAAACACAGATGCGCAGTATTTT. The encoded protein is CASTPYRVNTDAQYF.

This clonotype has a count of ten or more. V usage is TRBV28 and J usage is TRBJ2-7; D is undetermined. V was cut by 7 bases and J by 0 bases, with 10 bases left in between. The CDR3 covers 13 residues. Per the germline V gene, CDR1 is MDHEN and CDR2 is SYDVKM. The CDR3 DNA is TGTGCCAGCATTGACCCAACCTCCTACGAGCAGTACTTC. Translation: CASIDPTSYEQYF.

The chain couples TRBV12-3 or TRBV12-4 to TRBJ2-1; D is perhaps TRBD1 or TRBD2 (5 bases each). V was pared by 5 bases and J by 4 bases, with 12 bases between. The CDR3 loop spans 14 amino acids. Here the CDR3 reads CASSVPGLYNEQFF. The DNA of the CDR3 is TGTGCCAGCAGTGTACCGGGGCTTTACAATGAGCAGTTCTTC.

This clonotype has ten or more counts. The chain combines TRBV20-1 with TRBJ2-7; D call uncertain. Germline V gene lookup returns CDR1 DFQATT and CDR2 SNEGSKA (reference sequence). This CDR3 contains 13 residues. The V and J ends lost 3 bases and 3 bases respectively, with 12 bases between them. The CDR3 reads CSASRVQNYEQYF. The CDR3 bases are TGCAGTGCTAGTCGGGTACAAAACTACGAGCAGTACTTC.

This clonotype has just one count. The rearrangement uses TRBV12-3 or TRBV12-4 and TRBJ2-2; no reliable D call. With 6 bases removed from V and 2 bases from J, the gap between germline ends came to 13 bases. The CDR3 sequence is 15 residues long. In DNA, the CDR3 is TGTGCCAGCAGCTCCAGACGGAGAAACACCGGGGAGCTGTTTTTT. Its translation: CASSSRRRNTGELFF.

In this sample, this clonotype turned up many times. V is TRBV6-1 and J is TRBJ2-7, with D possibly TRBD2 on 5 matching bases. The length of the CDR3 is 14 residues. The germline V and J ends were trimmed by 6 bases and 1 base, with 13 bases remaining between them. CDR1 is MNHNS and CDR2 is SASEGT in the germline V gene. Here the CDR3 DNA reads TGTGCCAGCAGCCCCCGCGAGGGATCCTACGAGCAGTACTTC. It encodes CASSPREGSYEQYF.

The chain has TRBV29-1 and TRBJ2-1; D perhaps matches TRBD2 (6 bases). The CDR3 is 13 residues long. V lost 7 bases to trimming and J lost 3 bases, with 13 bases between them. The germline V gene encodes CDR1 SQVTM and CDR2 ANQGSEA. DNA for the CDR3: TGCAGCGCTGTGGGCGGGGACTACAATGAGCAGTTCTTC. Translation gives CSAVGGDYNEQFF.

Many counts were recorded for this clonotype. CDR3 DNA sequence: TGCGCCAGCAGCTGGGATAATGTCTACGAGCAGTACTTC. Amino acid sequence: CASSWDNVYEQYF. The rearrangement uses TRBV5-1 and TRBJ2-7; D is unresolved. Deletions cut 3 bases from V and 3 bases from J, with 10 bases between. Germline assignment: CDR1 SGHRS and CDR2 YFSETQ. This CDR3 spans 13 amino acids.

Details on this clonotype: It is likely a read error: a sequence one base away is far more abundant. This chain's CDR3 is CASSLSGTGNRYEQFF. The CDR3, as DNA: TGTGCCAGCAGTTTATCCGGGACAGGGAACAGATACGAGCAGTTCTTC. The chain has TRBV28 and TRBJ2-1, with 9 bases that match TRBD1. CDR1 and CDR2 (germline): MDHEN, SYDVKM. Trimming took 1 base from V and 10 from J; bases not matched to a gene: 11. The CDR3 spans 16 residues.

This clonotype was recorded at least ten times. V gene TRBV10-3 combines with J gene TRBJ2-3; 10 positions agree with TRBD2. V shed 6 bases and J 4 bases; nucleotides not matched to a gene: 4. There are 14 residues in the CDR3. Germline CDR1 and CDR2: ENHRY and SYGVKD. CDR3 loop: CAISPSGGADTQYF. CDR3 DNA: TGTGCCATCAGCCCAAGCGGGGGGGCAGATACGCAGTATTTT.

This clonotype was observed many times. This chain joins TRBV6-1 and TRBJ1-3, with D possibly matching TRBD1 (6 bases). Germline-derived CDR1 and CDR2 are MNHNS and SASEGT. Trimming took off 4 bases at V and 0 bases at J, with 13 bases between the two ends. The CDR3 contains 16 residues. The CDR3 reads CASSATGFSSGNTIYF. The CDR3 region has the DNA TGTGCCAGCAGTGCGACAGGCTTCAGCTCTGGAAACACCATATATTTT.

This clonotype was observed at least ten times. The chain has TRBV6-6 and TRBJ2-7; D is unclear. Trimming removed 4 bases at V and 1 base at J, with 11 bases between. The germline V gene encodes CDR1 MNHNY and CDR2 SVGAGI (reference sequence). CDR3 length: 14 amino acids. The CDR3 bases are TGTGCCAGCAGTTTGGACGTCCGATCCTACGAGCAGTACTTC. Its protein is CASSLDVRSYEQYF.

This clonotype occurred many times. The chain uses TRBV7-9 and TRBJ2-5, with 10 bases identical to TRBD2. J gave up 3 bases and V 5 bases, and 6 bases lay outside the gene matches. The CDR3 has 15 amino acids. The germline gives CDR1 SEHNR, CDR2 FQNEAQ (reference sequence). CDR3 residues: CASSVSGGAEETQYF. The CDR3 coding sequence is TGTGCCAGCAGCGTGAGCGGGGGGGCCGAAGAGACCCAGTACTTC.

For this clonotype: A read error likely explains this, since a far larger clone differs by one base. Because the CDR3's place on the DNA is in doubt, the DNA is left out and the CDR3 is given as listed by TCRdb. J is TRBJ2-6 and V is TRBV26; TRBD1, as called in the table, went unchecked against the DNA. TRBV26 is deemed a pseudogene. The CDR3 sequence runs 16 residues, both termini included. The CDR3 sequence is CANSLGVGAGANVLTF.